This T cell receptor (beta chain) was documented in a study of beta chain features in type 1 diabetes. Every bit of the isolated RNA underwent reverse transcription, so sequencing read expressed TCRB transcripts. This table comes from immunoSEQ multiplex PCR, and its TCRdb copy is limited to in-frame clones, with some not included. The table records 300,000 to 400,000 clones, about 14% of them present only once. Notes on the study in general: All four CD4+ subsets of Type 1 diabetes patients contained TCRB CDR3s that were moderately but significantly shorter. Reduced insertions and increased deletions marked VDJ junctions in type 1 diabetes patients.

Sorting that relied on CD45RO/CCR7/CD25/CD127/CD95/CD27 yielded CD4+ naive, central memory, regulatory and stem cell-like memory cells. Purity exceeded 98% in all sorted populations. This clone was recorded a few times. As yet, its antigen is unknown. This receptor was obtained from a woman between 18 and 30 years old with type 1 diabetes. The specimen was naive CD4+ T cells from blood.

The CDR3 DNA follows: TGTGCCAGCGTGGCAAGCTCCTACGAGCAGTACTTC. The encoded protein is CASVASSYEQYF. This chain connects TRBV28 to TRBJ2-7, with no clear D. The CDR3 loop spans 12 amino acids. Trimming cost V 8 bases and J 0 bases, with 8 bases left between them. The germline V gene encodes CDR1 MDHEN and CDR2 SYDVKM.